Following are 9 T cell receptor beta chains from one sample sequenced in a study of cytomegalovirus exposure and HLA in healthy donors. The assay was immunoSEQ multiplex PCR, and TCRdb's table has in-frame clones only and misses some. Of approximately 65,000 clones listed, over 95% were seen once; the top ten hold more than 2%. The sample taken for sequencing was PBMCs. These receptors were collected from a man between 18 and 35 years old in good health and CMV-seronegative.

The V and J genes are TRBV6-1 and TRBJ1-2; no clear D. V lost 4 bases and J 1 base, leaving 4 bases between the germline ends. The length of the CDR3 is 12 residues. Germline CDR1 is MNHNS and CDR2 is SASEGT. CDR3 DNA: TGTGCCAGCAGTGTATATAACTATGGCTACACCTTC. Translation gives CASSVYNYGYTF.

V is TRBV5-6 and J is TRBJ2-7; 8 bases line up with TRBD1. Looked up from germline, CDR1 is SGHDT and CDR2 is YYEEEE. This CDR3 contains 18 residues. With V trimmed by 2 bases and J by 9 bases, 22 bases remained unmatched. Here the CDR3 DNA reads TGTGCCAGCAGCTTTCCTCCGGGCAACAGGGGGAGATCGGGGCTGCAGTACTTC. Translation: CASSFPPGNRGRSGLQYF.

CDR3 protein: CASRALSSYEQYF. The CDR3 bases are TGTGCCAGCAGGGCATTAAGCTCCTACGAGCAGTACTTC. This chain connects TRBV27 to TRBJ2-7; D gene ambiguous. CDR3 length: 13 amino acids. The V gene's germline CDR1 is MNHEY and CDR2 SMNVEV (reference sequence). Between the trimmed V and J ends, which lost 6 bases and 0 bases, there was a span of 9 bases.

The chain employs TRBV27 and TRBJ2-1; no clear D gene. Trimming shortened V by 4 bases and J by 0 bases, and 7 bases separated the two germline ends. This CDR3 spans 14 amino acids. CDR1 is MNHEY, CDR2 SMNVEV, per germline (reference sequence). The CDR3 loop reads CASSYSPSYNEQFF. Here the CDR3 DNA reads TGTGCCAGCAGTTATAGTCCCTCCTACAATGAGCAGTTCTTC.

The rearrangement links TRBV7-2 to TRBJ1-1, with D possibly matching TRBD1 (5 bases). V was clipped by 2 bases and J by 7 bases, with 11 bases between them. Looked up from germline, CDR1 is SGHTA and CDR2 is FQGNSA. The CDR3 has 13 residues. The CDR3 spells CASSLTSRDEAFF. CDR3 nucleotide sequence: TGTGCCAGCAGCTTAACCAGCAGGGATGAAGCTTTCTTT.

This clone appeared once. V is TRBV27 and J is TRBJ1-2; TRBD1 aligns across 10 bases. This CDR3 comprises 14 residues. CDR1 MNHEY and CDR2 SMNVEV come from the germline V gene (reference sequence). Losses at the gene ends were 2 bases for V and 5 bases for J; bases not matched to a gene: 2. The CDR3, as DNA: TGTGCCAGCAGTTTAGGGACAGGGGAATATGGCTACACCTTC. Its protein product is CASSLGTGEYGYTF.

The V call is TRBV6-1, the J call TRBJ1-2; 10 bases are shared with TRBD1. V lost 2 bases to trimming and J lost 8 bases; unmatched junction nucleotides: 8. CDR1 and CDR2 from the germline V gene are MNHNS and SASEGT. The CDR3 is made up of 15 amino acids. The chain's CDR3 is CASSEFGGTGEGYTF. As DNA, the CDR3 is TGTGCCAGCAGTGAATTCGGAGGGACAGGGGAAGGCTACACCTTC.

This clone showed up just once. The rearrangement joins TRBV9 to TRBJ2-2; TRBD1 matches 11 bases. In germline, CDR1 is SGDLS, CDR2 YYNGEE. The trim removed 2 bases at V and 7 bases at J, leaving 4 bases unmatched. The CDR3 contains 15 residues. CDR3 amino acids: CASSVRDRGFGELFF. Written as DNA, the CDR3 is TGTGCCAGCAGCGTCCGGGACAGGGGGTTCGGGGAGCTGTTTTTT.

The rearrangement links TRBV7-8 to TRBJ2-3; no firm D call. This CDR3 is 16 amino acids long. CDR1 SGHVS and CDR2 FQNEAQ come from the germline V gene. Trimming left V 5 bases short and J 2 bases short, with 17 bases between. This CDR3 is CASSIQRFQSTDTQYF. The CDR3 region has the DNA TGTGCCAGCAGCATACAGAGATTCCAATCCACAGATACGCAGTATTTT.